This is a list of T cell receptor beta chains from one sample in a study of HIV-infected children after antiretroviral therapy interruption. TCRdb itself ran the 3' RACE reads through MiXCR, one entry per CDR3 protein. The table lists about 46,000 distinct CDR3 sequences, roughly 4.5% of them singletons. The specimen was CD45RA+ CD4+ T cells from PBMCs, pooled from several time points, collected from a donor given antiretroviral therapy, either interrupted or continuous. The receptors derive from a pool of human donors with HIV. Each CDR3 is given with its conserved first and last residue. A D gene is named only where the DNA matches it firmly. Expanded clones get a size class; other rows say once, few or many, or leave the size out.

v_call: TRBV12-3/TRBV12-4; clone_size: many; j_call: TRBJ1-2; d_call: NA; cdr3_nt: TGTGCCAGCAGATTCTCGGGCTCGGGAGGTGGCTACACCTTC; cdr3_aa: CASRFSGSGGGYTF
v_call: TRBV7-2; clone_size: many; j_call: TRBJ2-3; d_call: NA; cdr3_nt: TGTGCCAGCAGCCTGACGGCAATGGGAGATACGCAGTATTTT; cdr3_aa: CASSLTAMGDTQYF
v_call: TRBV20-1; clone_size: many; j_call: TRBJ1-5; d_call: TRBD1; cdr3_nt: TGCAGTGCTAGAGATAAGGGGCCAGGGGGCATCATTCAGCCCCAGCATTTT; cdr3_aa: CSARDKGPGGIIQPQHF
v_call: TRBV2; clone_size: many; j_call: TRBJ1-1; d_call: NA; cdr3_nt: TGTGCCAGCACCCCGGGGCTCCCGAACACTGAAGCTTTCTTT; cdr3_aa: CASTPGLPNTEAFF
v_call: TRBV3-1; clone_size: few; j_call: TRBJ2-7; d_call: NA; cdr3_nt: TGTGCCAGCAGCCAAGATATGTTGGGAGTCGAGCAGTACTTC; cdr3_aa: CASSQDMLGVEQYF
v_call: TRBV4-2; clone_size: many; j_call: TRBJ2-5; d_call: NA; cdr3_nt: TGTGCCAGCAGCCAAGGAGTTCTCGGGAGAAGCCAAGAGACCCAGTACTTC; cdr3_aa: CASSQGVLGRSQETQYF
v_call: TRBV6-1; clone_size: many; j_call: TRBJ1-5; d_call: NA; cdr3_nt: TGTGCCAGCAGTGAAGGGAATAGGGGAGGCAATCAGCCCCAGCATTTT; cdr3_aa: CASSEGNRGGNQPQHF
v_call: TRBV28; clone_size: many; j_call: TRBJ2-1; d_call: NA; cdr3_nt: TGTGCCAGCAGTACCGGGACGACCCCCAATGAGCAGTTCTTC; cdr3_aa: CASSTGTTPNEQFF
v_call: TRBV7-2; clone_size: many; j_call: TRBJ2-7; d_call: NA; cdr3_nt: TGTGCCAGCAGCTTAGTCGGGCCCAGGACGTACGAGCAGTACTTC; cdr3_aa: CASSLVGPRTYEQYF
v_call: TRBV3-1; clone_size: many; j_call: TRBJ2-5; d_call: TRBD2; cdr3_nt: TGTGCCAGCAGCCAAGCTAGCGGGGGAGAGACCCAGTACTTC; cdr3_aa: CASSQASGGETQYF
v_call: TRBV4-1; clone_size: NA; j_call: TRBJ2-1; d_call: TRBD2; cdr3_nt: TGCGCCAGCAGCCCCCGACTAGCAGGTGACAATGAGCAGTTCTTC; cdr3_aa: CASSPRLAGDNEQFF
v_call: TRBV27; clone_size: once; j_call: TRBJ2-3; d_call: NA; cdr3_nt: TGTGCCAGCACGGCCATCGACACAGATACGCAGTATTTT; cdr3_aa: CASTAIDTDTQYF
v_call: TRBV3-1; clone_size: many; j_call: TRBJ1-4; d_call: NA; cdr3_nt: TGTGCCAGCAGCCTCCGGGAGGGAGGACTGTTTTTT; cdr3_aa: CASSLREGGLFF
v_call: TRBV20-1; clone_size: many; j_call: TRBJ2-7; d_call: NA; cdr3_nt: TGCAGTGCTAGTAAGGAGCCAGAACGGGAGCAGTACTTC; cdr3_aa: CSASKEPEREQYF
v_call: TRBV28; clone_size: few; j_call: TRBJ2-3; d_call: NA; cdr3_nt: TGTGCCAGCAGTTGGATTTGGGGGAGCACAGATACGCAGTATTTT; cdr3_aa: CASSWIWGSTDTQYF
v_call: TRBV23-1; clone_size: NA; j_call: TRBJ2-7; d_call: NA; cdr3_nt: TGCGCCAGCAGTCAATCGGGGGGCTACGAGCAGTACTTC; cdr3_aa: CASSQSGGYEQYF
v_call: TRBV27; clone_size: many; j_call: TRBJ1-6; d_call: TRBD1; cdr3_nt: TGTGCCAGCAGTATTACCGCGGGACAGGGTTATAATTCACCCCTCCACTTT; cdr3_aa: CASSITAGQGYNSPLHF
v_call: TRBV29-1; clone_size: many; j_call: TRBJ2-1; d_call: TRBD1; cdr3_nt: TGCAGCGCTTGGGGACAGGGGGCAGGCAATGAGCAGTTCTTC; cdr3_aa: CSAWGQGAGNEQFF
v_call: TRBV28; clone_size: few; j_call: TRBJ1-2; d_call: NA; cdr3_nt: TGTGCCAGCAGTGGTTTATATGGGACAACGAGCTACACCTTC; cdr3_aa: CASSGLYGTTSYTF
v_call: TRBV10-3; clone_size: many; j_call: TRBJ2-3; d_call: NA; cdr3_nt: TGTGCCATCAGTGGTGCAGATACGCAGTATTTT; cdr3_aa: CAISGADTQYF
v_call: TRBV19; clone_size: many; j_call: TRBJ2-1; d_call: NA; cdr3_nt: TGTGCCAGTAGTCCCCCTTCAGTAGGTTACAATGAGCAGTTCTTC; cdr3_aa: CASSPPSVGYNEQFF
v_call: TRBV2; clone_size: many; j_call: TRBJ1-6; d_call: NA; cdr3_nt: TGTGCCAGCAGAGTCGACCGTTACCCCGATAATTCACCCCTCCACTTT; cdr3_aa: CASRVDRYPDNSPLHF
v_call: TRBV5-8; clone_size: many; j_call: TRBJ1-6; d_call: NA; cdr3_nt: TGTGCCAGCAGCCCGCCCCCCAATTTCTATAATTCACCCCTCCACTTT; cdr3_aa: CASSPPPNFYNSPLHF
v_call: TRBV23-1; clone_size: NA; j_call: TRBJ2-7; d_call: NA; cdr3_nt: TGCGCCGTCCGACGGGATGTCCTCGCCGAGCAGTACTTC; cdr3_aa: CAVRRDVLAEQYF
v_call: TRBV12-3/TRBV12-4; clone_size: many; j_call: TRBJ1-5; d_call: TRBD1; cdr3_nt: TGTGCCAGCAGTCCAGGGGGCTTTAGCAATCAGCCCCAGCATTTT; cdr3_aa: CASSPGGFSNQPQHF
v_call: TRBV29-1; clone_size: many; j_call: TRBJ2-7; d_call: NA; cdr3_nt: TGCAGCGTCGTGGGTCTCCATCAAGGAACTTACGAGCAGTACTTC; cdr3_aa: CSVVGLHQGTYEQYF
v_call: TRBV5-1; clone_size: NA; j_call: TRBJ1-1; d_call: TRBD1; cdr3_nt: TGCGCCAGCAGCCCTCCGGGACAGGGTGGTGAAGCTTTCTTT; cdr3_aa: CASSPPGQGGEAFF
v_call: TRBV7-1; clone_size: many; j_call: TRBJ2-3; d_call: TRBD2; cdr3_nt: TGTGCCAGCAGCTCCCAAGGGAGCGGGGGGACAGATACGCAGTATTTT; cdr3_aa: CASSSQGSGGTDTQYF
v_call: TRBV20-1; clone_size: medium-sized; j_call: TRBJ1-1; d_call: NA; cdr3_nt: TGCAGTGCTGCCTCAGACGGGAACACTGAAGCTTTCTTT; cdr3_aa: CSAASDGNTEAFF
v_call: TRBV29-1; clone_size: many; j_call: TRBJ1-1; d_call: TRBD1; cdr3_nt: TGCAGCGTTGAAGATCTCGTTGGGACAGGGGACACTGAAGCTTTCTTT; cdr3_aa: CSVEDLVGTGDTEAFF
v_call: TRBV3-1; clone_size: few; j_call: TRBJ2-1; d_call: TRBD2; cdr3_nt: TGTGCCAGCAGCCAAGATTGGACTAGCGGGGGGATTGAGCAGTTCTTC; cdr3_aa: CASSQDWTSGGIEQFF
v_call: TRBV28; clone_size: NA; j_call: TRBJ1-3; d_call: NA; cdr3_nt: TGTGCCAGCAGCAGTACCGGGACATCCGGAAACACCATATATTTT; cdr3_aa: CASSSTGTSGNTIYF
v_call: TRBV18; clone_size: many; j_call: TRBJ2-5; d_call: TRBD2; cdr3_nt: TGTGCCAGCTCACAACGGGGGGGCCAAGAGACCCAGTACTTC; cdr3_aa: CASSQRGGQETQYF
v_call: TRBV12-3/TRBV12-4; clone_size: many; j_call: TRBJ1-1; d_call: NA; cdr3_nt: TGTGCCAGCAGTCCGGAGGAGGGGAGGGCTGAAGCTTTCTTT; cdr3_aa: CASSPEEGRAEAFF
v_call: TRBV11-1; clone_size: few; j_call: TRBJ1-2; d_call: TRBD1; cdr3_nt: TGTGCCAGCACCCCCCCTCAGGGGGGCGCGACCGGCTACACCTTC; cdr3_aa: CASTPPQGGATGYTF
v_call: TRBV6-6; clone_size: many; j_call: TRBJ2-2; d_call: NA; cdr3_nt: TGTGCCAGCACTGAGGGGGGGTCGGGCACCGGGGAGCTGTTTTTT; cdr3_aa: CASTEGGSGTGELFF
v_call: TRBV7-2; clone_size: medium-sized; j_call: TRBJ1-2; d_call: NA; cdr3_nt: TGTGCCAGCAGCTGGGGATTCGGAGGCTATGGCTACACCTTC; cdr3_aa: CASSWGFGGYGYTF
v_call: TRBV29-1; clone_size: many; j_call: TRBJ2-7; d_call: NA; cdr3_nt: TGCAGCGTTGTACTGGGACTCTCCTACGAGCAGTACTTC; cdr3_aa: CSVVLGLSYEQYF
v_call: TRBV5-6; clone_size: many; j_call: TRBJ1-1; d_call: NA; cdr3_nt: TGTGCCAGCAGCTTTGCAGAAAACACTGAAGCTTTCTTT; cdr3_aa: CASSFAENTEAFF
v_call: TRBV5-1; clone_size: many; j_call: TRBJ2-2; d_call: TRBD2; cdr3_nt: TGCGCCAGCAGCTTGGAGGGACTAGCGAGAGGGGAGCTGTTTTTT; cdr3_aa: CASSLEGLARGELFF
v_call: TRBV6-6; clone_size: many; j_call: TRBJ1-2; d_call: NA; cdr3_nt: TGTGCCAGCAGTCCAGAAACCTATGGCTACACCTTC; cdr3_aa: CASSPETYGYTF
v_call: TRBV12-3/TRBV12-4; clone_size: few; j_call: TRBJ2-3; d_call: TRBD2; cdr3_nt: TGTGCCAGCAGGGGGCCAGCGGGACCCTCAGATACGCAGTATTTT; cdr3_aa: CASRGPAGPSDTQYF
v_call: TRBV28; clone_size: few; j_call: TRBJ2-7; d_call: TRBD1; cdr3_nt: TGTGCCAGCAGTTCACAGGGGGCACACTACGAGCAGTACTTC; cdr3_aa: CASSSQGAHYEQYF
v_call: TRBV30; clone_size: many; j_call: TRBJ1-1; d_call: TRBD1; cdr3_nt: TGTGCCACATTCCGGGACAGGGGATCGCGCACTGAAGCTTTCTTT; cdr3_aa: CATFRDRGSRTEAFF
v_call: TRBV7-2; clone_size: few; j_call: TRBJ2-4; d_call: NA; cdr3_nt: TGTGCCAGCAGCTTAGCGGCAGGAGGGTTCAACATTCAGTACTTC; cdr3_aa: CASSLAAGGFNIQYF
v_call: TRBV2; clone_size: many; j_call: TRBJ1-1; d_call: TRBD1; cdr3_nt: TGTGCCAGAGGGGGCCGGACTTTGAACACTGAAGCTTTCTTT; cdr3_aa: CARGGRTLNTEAFF
v_call: TRBV5-5; clone_size: many; j_call: TRBJ2-5; d_call: NA; cdr3_nt: TGTGCCAGCAGCTTGTCACAGGGCCTAGAGACCCAGTACTTC; cdr3_aa: CASSLSQGLETQYF